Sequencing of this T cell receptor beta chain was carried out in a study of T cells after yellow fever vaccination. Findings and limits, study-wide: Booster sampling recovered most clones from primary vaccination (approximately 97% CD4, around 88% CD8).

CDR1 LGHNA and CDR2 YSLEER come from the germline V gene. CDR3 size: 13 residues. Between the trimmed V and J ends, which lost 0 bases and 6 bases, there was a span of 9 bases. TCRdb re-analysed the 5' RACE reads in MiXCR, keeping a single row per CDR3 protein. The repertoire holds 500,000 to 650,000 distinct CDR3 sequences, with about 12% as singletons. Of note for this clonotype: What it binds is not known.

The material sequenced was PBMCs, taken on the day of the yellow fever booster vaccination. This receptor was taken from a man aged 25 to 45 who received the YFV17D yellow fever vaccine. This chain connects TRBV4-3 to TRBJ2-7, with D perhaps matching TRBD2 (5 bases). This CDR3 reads CASSQDWELEQYF. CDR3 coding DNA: TGCGCCAGCAGCCAAGATTGGGAGCTCGAGCAGTACTTC.